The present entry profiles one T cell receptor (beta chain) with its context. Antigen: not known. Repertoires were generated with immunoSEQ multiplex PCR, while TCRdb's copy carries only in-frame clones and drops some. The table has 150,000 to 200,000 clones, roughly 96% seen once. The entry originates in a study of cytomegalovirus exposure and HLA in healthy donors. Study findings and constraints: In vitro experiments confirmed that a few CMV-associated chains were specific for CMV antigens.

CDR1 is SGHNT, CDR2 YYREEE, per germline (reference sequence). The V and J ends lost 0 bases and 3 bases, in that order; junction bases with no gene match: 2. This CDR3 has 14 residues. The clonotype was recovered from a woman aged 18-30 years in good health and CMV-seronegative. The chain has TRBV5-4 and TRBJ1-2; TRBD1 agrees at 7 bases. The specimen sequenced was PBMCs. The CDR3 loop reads CASSLDRGDYGYTF. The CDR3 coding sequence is TGTGCCAGCAGCTTGGACAGGGGTGACTATGGCTACACCTTC.